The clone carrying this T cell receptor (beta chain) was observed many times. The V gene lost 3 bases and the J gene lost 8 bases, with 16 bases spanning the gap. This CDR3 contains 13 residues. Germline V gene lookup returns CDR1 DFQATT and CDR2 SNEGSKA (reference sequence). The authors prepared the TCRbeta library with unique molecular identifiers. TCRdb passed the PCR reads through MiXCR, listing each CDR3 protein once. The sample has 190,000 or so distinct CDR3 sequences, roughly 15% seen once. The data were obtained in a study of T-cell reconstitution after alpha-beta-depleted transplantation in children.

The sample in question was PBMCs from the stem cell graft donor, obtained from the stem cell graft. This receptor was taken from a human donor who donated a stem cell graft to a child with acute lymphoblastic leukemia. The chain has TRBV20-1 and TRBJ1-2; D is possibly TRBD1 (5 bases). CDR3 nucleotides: TGCAGTGCTAGGCCCCAGGGATCCGGGGGCTACACCTTC. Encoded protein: CSARPQGSGGYTF.